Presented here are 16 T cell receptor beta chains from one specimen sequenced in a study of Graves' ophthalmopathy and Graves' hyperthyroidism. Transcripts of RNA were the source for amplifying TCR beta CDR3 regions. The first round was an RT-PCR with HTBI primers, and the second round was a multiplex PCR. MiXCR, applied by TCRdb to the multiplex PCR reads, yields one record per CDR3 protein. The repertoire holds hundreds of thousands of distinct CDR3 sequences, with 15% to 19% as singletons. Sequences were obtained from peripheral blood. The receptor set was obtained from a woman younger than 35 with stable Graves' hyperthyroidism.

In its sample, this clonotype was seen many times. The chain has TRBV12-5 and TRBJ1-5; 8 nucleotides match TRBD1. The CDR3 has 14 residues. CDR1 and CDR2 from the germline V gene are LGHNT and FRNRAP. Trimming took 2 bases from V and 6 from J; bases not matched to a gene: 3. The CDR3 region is CASGLTGGGQPQHF. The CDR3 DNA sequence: TGTGCTAGTGGTTTGACAGGGGGAGGTCAGCCCCAGCATTTT. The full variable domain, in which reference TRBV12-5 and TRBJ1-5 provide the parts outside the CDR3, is DARVTQTPRHKVTEMGQEVTMRCQPILGHNTVFWYRQTMMQGLELLAYFRNRAPLDDSGMPKDRFSAEMPDATLATLKIQPSEPRDSAVYFCASGLTGGGQPQHFGDGTRLSIL.

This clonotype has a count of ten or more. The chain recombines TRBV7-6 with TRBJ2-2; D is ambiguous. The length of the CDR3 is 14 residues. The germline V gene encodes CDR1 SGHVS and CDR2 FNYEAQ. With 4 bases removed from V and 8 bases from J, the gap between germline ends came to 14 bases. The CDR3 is CASSSSVSTGELFF. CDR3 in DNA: TGTGCCAGCAGCTCGTCCGTCTCAACAGGGGAGCTGTTTTTT.

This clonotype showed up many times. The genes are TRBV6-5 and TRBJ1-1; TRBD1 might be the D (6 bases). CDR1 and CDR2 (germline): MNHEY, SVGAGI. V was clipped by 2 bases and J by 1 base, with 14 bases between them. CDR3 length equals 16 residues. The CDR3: CASSYLPGVGNTEAFF. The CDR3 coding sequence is TGTGCCAGCAGTTACCTACCAGGGGTAGGGAACACTGAAGCTTTCTTT.

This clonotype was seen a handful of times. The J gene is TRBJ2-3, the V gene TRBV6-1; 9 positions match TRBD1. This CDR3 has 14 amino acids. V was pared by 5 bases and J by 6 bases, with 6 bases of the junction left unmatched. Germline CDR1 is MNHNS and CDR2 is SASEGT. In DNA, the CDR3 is TGTGCCAGCAGTCGGGACAGGGCAGGGGATACGCAGTATTTT. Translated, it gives CASSRDRAGDTQYF.

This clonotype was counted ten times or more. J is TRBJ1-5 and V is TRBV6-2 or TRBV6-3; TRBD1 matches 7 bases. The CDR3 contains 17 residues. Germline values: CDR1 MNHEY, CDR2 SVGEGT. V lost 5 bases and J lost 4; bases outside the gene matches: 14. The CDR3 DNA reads TGTGCCAGCAGTGCCCACAGGGGACAAGGTGAAAATCAGCCCCAGCATTTT. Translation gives CASSAHRGQGENQPQHF.

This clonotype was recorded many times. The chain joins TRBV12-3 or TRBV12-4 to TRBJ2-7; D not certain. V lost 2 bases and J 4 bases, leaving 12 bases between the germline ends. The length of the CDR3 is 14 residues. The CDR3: CASSLSLTEYEQYF. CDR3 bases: TGTGCCAGCAGTTTATCCCTCACGGAATACGAGCAGTACTTC.

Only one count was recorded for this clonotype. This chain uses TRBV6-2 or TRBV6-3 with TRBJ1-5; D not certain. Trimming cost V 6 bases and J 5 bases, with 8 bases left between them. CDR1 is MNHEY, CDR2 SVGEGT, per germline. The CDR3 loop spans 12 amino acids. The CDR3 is CASRKGDQPQHF. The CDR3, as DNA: TGTGCCAGCAGAAAGGGAGATCAGCCCCAGCATTTT.

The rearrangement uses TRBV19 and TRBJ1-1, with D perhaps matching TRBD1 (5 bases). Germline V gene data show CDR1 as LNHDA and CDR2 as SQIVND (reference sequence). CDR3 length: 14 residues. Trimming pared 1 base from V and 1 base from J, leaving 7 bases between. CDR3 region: CASSIVGGNTEAFF. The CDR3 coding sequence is TGTGCCAGTAGTATAGTTGGGGGGAACACTGAAGCTTTCTTT.

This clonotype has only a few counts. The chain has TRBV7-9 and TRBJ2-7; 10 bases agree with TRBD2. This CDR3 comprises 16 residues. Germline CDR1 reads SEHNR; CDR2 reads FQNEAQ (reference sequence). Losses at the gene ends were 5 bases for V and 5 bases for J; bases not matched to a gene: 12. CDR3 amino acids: CASSERSGGAGHEQYF. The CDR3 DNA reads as TGTGCCAGCAGCGAAAGGAGCGGGGGGGCGGGACACGAGCAGTACTTC.

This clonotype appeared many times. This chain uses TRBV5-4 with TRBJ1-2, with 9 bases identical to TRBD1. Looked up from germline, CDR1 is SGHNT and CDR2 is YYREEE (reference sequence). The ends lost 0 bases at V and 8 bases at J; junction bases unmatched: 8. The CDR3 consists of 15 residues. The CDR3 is CASSLVDRGKGGYTF. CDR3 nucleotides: TGTGCCAGCAGCTTGGTGGACAGGGGAAAAGGAGGCTACACCTTC.

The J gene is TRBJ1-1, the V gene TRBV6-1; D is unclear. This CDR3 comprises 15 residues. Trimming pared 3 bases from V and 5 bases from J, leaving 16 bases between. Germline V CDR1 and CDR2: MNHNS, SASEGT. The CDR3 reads CASSDLGSEWTEAFF. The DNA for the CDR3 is TGTGCCAGCAGTGACTTGGGTTCGGAGTGGACTGAAGCTTTCTTT.

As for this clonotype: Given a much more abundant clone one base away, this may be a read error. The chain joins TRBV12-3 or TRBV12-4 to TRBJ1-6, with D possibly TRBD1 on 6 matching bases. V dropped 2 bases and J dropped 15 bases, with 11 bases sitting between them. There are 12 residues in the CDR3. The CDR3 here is CASSLTGTHLHF. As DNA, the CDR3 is TGTGCCAGCAGTTTAACAGGGACACACCTCCACTTT.

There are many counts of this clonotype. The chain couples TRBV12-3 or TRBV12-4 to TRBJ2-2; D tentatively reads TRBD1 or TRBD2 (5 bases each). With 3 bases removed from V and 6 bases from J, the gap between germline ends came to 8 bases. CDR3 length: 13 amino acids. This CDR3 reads CASSFRDPGELFF. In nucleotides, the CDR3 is TGTGCCAGCAGTTTCCGGGACCCCGGGGAGCTGTTTTTT.

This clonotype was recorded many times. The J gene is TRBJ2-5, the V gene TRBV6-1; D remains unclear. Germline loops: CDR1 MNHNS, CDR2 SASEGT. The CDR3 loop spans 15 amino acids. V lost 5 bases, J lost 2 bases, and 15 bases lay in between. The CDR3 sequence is CASSPRLTRQETQYF. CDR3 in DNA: TGTGCCAGCAGTCCCCGCCTTACACGGCAAGAGACCCAGTACTTC.

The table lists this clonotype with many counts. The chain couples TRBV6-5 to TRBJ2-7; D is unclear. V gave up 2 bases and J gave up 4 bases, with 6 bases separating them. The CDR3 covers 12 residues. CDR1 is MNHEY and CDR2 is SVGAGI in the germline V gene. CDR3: CASSYKGYEQYF. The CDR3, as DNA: TGTGCCAGCAGTTACAAAGGATACGAGCAGTACTTC.

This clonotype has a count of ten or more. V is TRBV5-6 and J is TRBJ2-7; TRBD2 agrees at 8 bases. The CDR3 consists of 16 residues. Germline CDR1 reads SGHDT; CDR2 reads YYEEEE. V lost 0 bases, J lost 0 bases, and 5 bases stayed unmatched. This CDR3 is CASSLDGTRVSYEQYF. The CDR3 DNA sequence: TGTGCCAGCAGCTTGGACGGGACTAGAGTCTCCTACGAGCAGTACTTC.